This T cell receptor (beta chain) was obtained from a study of CD4 T cells in relation to SARS-CoV-2 and coronaviruses. Study details: PBMCs were cultured with antigen for roughly nine days before TCR beta sequencing. Controls used an HIV-1 Nef peptide pool or no peptide.

In germline, CDR1 is SGHTA, CDR2 FQGNSA. Trimming removed 4 bases at V and 5 bases at J, with 20 bases between. The CDR3 consists of 16 residues. As concerns this clone: Its antigen is undetermined.

Sequencing was performed with immunoSEQ multiplex PCR; in TCRdb, only in-frame clones are kept and a portion is missing. The repertoire holds under 30,000 clones, with about two thirds as singletons. CD4+ T cells from unexposed donors were obtained before the COVID-19 pandemic (2011-2018). After ten to eleven days of culture, CD4+ T cells were isolated. As cell numbers allowed, unexposed-donor CD4+ T cells faced SARS-CoV-2 S/N and four cold-coronavirus spikes. PBMCs were plated at roughly 2 million per well in IL-2-containing medium. This sequence was found in a human donor in good health. The sequenced sample consisted of CD4+ T cells from PBMCs, cultured in vitro. The rearrangement uses TRBV7-2 and TRBJ2-5; D is uncertain. This CDR3 reads CASSSNVGLLGETQYF. Here the CDR3 DNA reads TGTGCCAGCAGCTCCAATGTCGGGCTACTCGGGGAGACCCAGTACTTC.